This T cell receptor (beta chain) was profiled in a study of graft-versus-host responses after intestinal transplantation. Turning to the study itself: Transplants were multivisceral, liver-intestinal, or isolated intestinal. Induction using anti-thymocyte globulin, followed by tacrolimus and steroids for two to three years, was given to all recipients. Study observations and caveats: Some GvH clones appeared in ileal mucosa or blood before recipient bone marrow.

This clone occurred once. Its antigen is currently unknown. Trimming removed 6 bases from V and 6 bases from J, with 15 bases in between. Germline V gene sequence: CDR1 MNHEY, CDR2 SMNVEV (reference sequence). The CDR3 sequence is 13 residues long. Profiled with immunoSEQ multiplex PCR; TCRdb holds only in-frame clones, not every one. The data contain some 130,000 clones, approximately 95% of them singletons. This sequence joins TRBV27 and TRBJ2-7; D possibly corresponds to TRBD2 (6 bases). This clonotype originated in a human donor who received an intestinal transplant. Here the sequenced sample was unstimulated CD8+ T cells sorted from spleen or lymph node cells, taken before intestinal transplant. CDR3 residues: CASRPILASEQYF. CDR3 DNA sequence: TGTGCCAGCAGGCCAATCCTAGCGTCCGAGCAGTACTTC.